This section outlines one T cell receptor (beta chain) sequence together with its context. This CDR3 is built from 17 residues. Trimming left V 4 bases short and J 0 bases short, with 18 bases between. Germline CDR1 is KGHSH and CDR2 is LQKENI. The donors comprised healthy bone marrow donors. This specimen belongs to a study of cytomegalovirus exposure and HLA in healthy donors. Vbeta (60) and Jbeta (13) primers were used in the PCR. Repertoires were generated with immunoSEQ multiplex PCR, while TCRdb's copy carries only in-frame clones and drops some. In the table there are about 120,000 clones, less than 65% of which are singletons.

V usage is TRBV18 and J usage is TRBJ1-1; D is perhaps TRBD1 (6 bases). The specimen was PBMCs. This sequence was found in a man aged 35-49 years in good health and CMV-seropositive. The CDR3 loop reads CASSRYDRNSMNTEAFF. The CDR3 DNA reads TGTGCCAGCTCACGTTATGACAGGAATTCAATGAACACTGAAGCTTTCTTT.